The next 20 T cell receptor beta chains were all read from a single sample in a study of T-cell memory formation after mild COVID-19. A single record per CDR3 protein comes from TCRdb applying MiXCR to the 5' RACE reads. Altogether 140,000 or so distinct CDR3 sequences are present, 13% to 15% being singletons, with the ten largest covering about 27%. Sequencing was done on a sample of PBMCs or a T cell subset sorted from them (not recorded which). All receptors derive from an adult woman who had mild COVID-19 (a few samples of this study predate the infection). Cell type and time point are not known.

The V and J genes are TRBV15 and TRBJ2-2, with 12 nucleotides matching TRBD1. Germline CDR1 and CDR2: LNHNV and YYDKDF (reference sequence). V lost 5 bases, J lost 3 bases, and 4 bases stayed unmatched. CDR3 length: 16 residues. The CDR3 coding sequence is TGTGCCACCAGCGGGGGACAGGGGGCGGACACCGGGGAGCTGTTTTTT. It codes for CATSGGQGADTGELFF. The whole variable domain, remainder taken from reference TRBV15 and TRBJ2-2, is DAMVIQNPRYQVTQFGKPVTLSCSQTLNHNVMYWYQQKSSQAPKLLFHYYDKDFNNEADTPDNFQSRRPNTSFCFLDIRSPGLGDTAMYLCATSGGQGADTGELFFGEGSRLTVL.

The sample holds a few counts of this clonotype. The rearrangement joins TRBV4-2 to TRBJ2-1, with D perhaps matching TRBD2 (5 bases). The CDR3 loop spans 13 amino acids. V shed 1 base and J shed 7 bases, with 8 bases lying between them. Germline assignment: CDR1 LGHNA and CDR2 YNFKEQ. In DNA, the CDR3 is TGTGCCAGCAGCCAAGTCGGGGTTAATGAGCAGTTCTTC. It codes for CASSQVGVNEQFF.

This sequence joins TRBV7-8 and TRBJ2-1; the D gene is possibly TRBD2 (6 bases). V was shortened by 9 bases and J by 6 bases, with 21 bases between the two germline ends. CDR3 length equals 15 residues. Germline CDR1 is SGHVS and CDR2 is FQNEAQ. The CDR3 is CASTPPWGETNEQFF. CDR3 in DNA: TGTGCCAGTACCCCCCCTTGGGGGGAGACCAATGAGCAGTTCTTC.

This clonotype was detected a few times. The chain couples TRBV29-1 to TRBJ2-3, with D unresolved. V lost 6 bases and J lost 0, with 10 bases in between. The germline CDR1 and CDR2 sequences are SQVTM and ANQGSEA. CDR3 length: 13 residues. The CDR3, as DNA: TGCAGCGTGTGTGCTACTAGCACAGATACGCAGTATTTT. Translating it yields CSVCATSTDTQYF.

This clonotype came up many times. V and J are TRBV2 and TRBJ2-6; no definite D call. Germline-derived CDR1 and CDR2 are SNHLY and FYNNEI. The CDR3 runs 16 residues. V lost 5 bases and J 4 bases, leaving 15 bases between the germline ends. CDR3 bases: TGTGCCAGCAGTAACCTCCCACAATCCGGGGCCAACGTCCTGACTTTC. As protein: CASSNLPQSGANVLTF.

In this sample, this clonotype turned up a few times. The chain is built from TRBV11-2 and TRBJ2-1; D could derive from TRBD1 or TRBD2 (5 bases each). CDR3 length: 16 residues. V was cut by 3 bases and J by 4 bases, with 16 bases left in between. CDR1 and CDR2 from the germline V gene are SGHAT and FQNNGV. As DNA, the CDR3 is TGTGCCAGCAGCTTTCAGAGGGACGGAATTTACAATGAGCAGTTCTTC. Residues: CASSFQRDGIYNEQFF.

This clonotype was detected once. The chain recombines TRBV3-1 with TRBJ2-6; D gene unclear. The CDR3 sequence is 16 residues long. V lost 0 bases and J lost 2, with 8 bases in between. Germline values: CDR1 LGHDT, CDR2 YNNKEL (reference sequence). CDR3 nucleotides: TGTGCCAGCAGCCAAGATGGCACTGCTGGGGCCAACGTCCTGACTTTC. It codes for CASSQDGTAGANVLTF.

V gene TRBV4-3 combines with J gene TRBJ2-2; D may be TRBD1 (6 bases). This CDR3 has 20 residues. The V gene lost 4 bases and the J gene lost 6 bases, with 30 bases spanning the gap. CDR1 and CDR2 (germline): LGHNA, YSLEER. Here the CDR3 DNA reads TGCGCCAGCAGCCTCAAGTCTTGGACGCAGGCAGGGGCCTTCCCCGGGGAGCTGTTTTTT. Residues: CASSLKSWTQAGAFPGELFF.

J is TRBJ1-3 and V is TRBV15; D is unresolved. The CDR3 spans 15 residues. V shed 0 bases and J shed 0 bases, with 6 bases lying between them. From germline, CDR1 is LNHNV and CDR2 YYDKDF (reference sequence). As DNA, the CDR3 is TGTGCCACCAGCAGAGAAACGAACTCTGGAAACACCATATATTTT. Translated, it gives CATSRETNSGNTIYF.

This clonotype was observed a single time. The genes are TRBV4-1 and TRBJ2-7; D not certain. Between the trimmed V and J ends, which lost 1 base and 4 bases, there was a span of 11 bases. The CDR3 contains 14 residues. Germline CDR1 is MGHRA and CDR2 is YSYEKL. CDR3: CASSQGRPGYEQYF. DNA of the CDR3: TGCGCCAGCAGCCAAGGGCGCCCGGGTTACGAGCAGTACTTC.

The chain uses TRBV20-1 and TRBJ2-7; D gene uncertain. Trimming pared 0 bases from V and 3 bases from J, leaving 12 bases between. There are 14 residues in the CDR3. The germline V gene has CDR1 DFQATT and CDR2 SNEGSKA (reference sequence). The CDR3 DNA sequence: TGCAGTGCTAGAGATTTACCCGCTCTCTACGAGCAGTACTTC. Protein product: CSARDLPALYEQYF.

This clonotype was recorded at least ten times. The V call is TRBV7-2, the J call TRBJ1-1; weak D call: TRBD1 (5 bases). Germline V gene data show CDR1 as SGHTA and CDR2 as FQGNSA. This CDR3 has 14 amino acids. V shed 2 bases and J shed 6 bases, with 13 bases lying between them. CDR3: CASSLLRGASEAFF. CDR3 DNA sequence: TGTGCCAGCAGCTTACTACGGGGCGCATCTGAAGCTTTCTTT.

This clonotype was detected a few times. This sequence joins TRBV9 and TRBJ2-7, with TRBD2 matching 11 bases. The CDR3 loop spans 18 amino acids. Germline V gene lookup returns CDR1 SGDLS and CDR2 YYNGEE. V was pared by 4 bases and J by 2 bases, with 14 bases of the junction left unmatched. The CDR3 here is CASSREGRTSGPTYEQYF. CDR3 in DNA: TGTGCCAGCAGCCGTGAGGGCCGGACTAGCGGGCCCACCTACGAGCAGTACTTC.

The chain combines TRBV7-8 with TRBJ2-5, with D perhaps TRBD1 (5 bases). The CDR3 runs to 15 residues. V gave up 1 base and J gave up 7 bases, with 16 bases separating them. Germline V gene data show CDR1 as SGHVS and CDR2 as FQNEAQ. The CDR3 nucleotides read TGTGCCAGCAGCTTAGTAACAGGCACACTGTGGACCCAGTACTTC. It codes for CASSLVTGTLWTQYF.

The V call is TRBV19, the J call TRBJ1-2; possibly TRBD1 for D (6 bases). CDR3 length equals 14 residues. V was trimmed by 5 bases and J by 4 bases, leaving 14 bases between them. CDR1 is LNHDA, CDR2 SQIVND, per germline (reference sequence). CDR3 in DNA: TGTGCCAGTAGTTCAGGGGTTCTCCTCTATGGCTACACCTTC. This codes for CASSSGVLLYGYTF.

The V and J genes are TRBV4-1 and TRBJ1-5; tentative D call: TRBD1 (5 bases). The V end was cut by 1 base, the J end by 3 bases, with 7 bases between. CDR3 length: 14 amino acids. Germline V gene data show CDR1 as MGHRA and CDR2 as YSYEKL. This chain's CDR3 is CASSQVGPNQPQHF. The CDR3 DNA follows: TGCGCCAGCAGCCAAGTGGGGCCCAATCAGCCCCAGCATTTT.

The gene calls are TRBV7-9 and TRBJ2-2, with 10 bases fitting TRBD2. Losses at the gene ends were 4 bases for V and 6 bases for J; bases not matched to a gene: 14. Germline values: CDR1 SEHNR, CDR2 FQNEAQ (reference sequence). The CDR3 is 18 amino acids. The DNA of the CDR3 is TGTGCCAGCAGCTGGAGATCTGTAGCGGGAGGATGGTCCGGGGAGCTGTTTTTT. Translating gives CASSWRSVAGGWSGELFF.

The CDR3 region is CASIAIGEGYTF. The CDR3 DNA sequence: TGTGCCAGCATCGCCATCGGGGAAGGCTACACCTTC. The chain is built from TRBV7-9 and TRBJ1-2; D not resolved. V lost 7 bases, J lost 8 bases, and 14 bases lay in between. Germline loops: CDR1 SEHNR, CDR2 FQNEAQ (reference sequence). CDR3 length: 12 residues. Full variable domain (remainder filled in from reference TRBV7-9 and TRBJ1-2): DTGVSQNPRHKITKRGQNVTFRCDPISEHNRLYWYRQTLGQGPEFLTYFQNEAQLEKSRLLSDRFSAERPKGSFSTLEIQRTEQGDSAMYLCASIAIGEGYTFGSGTRLTVV.

This chain connects TRBV6-5 to TRBJ1-1; possibly TRBD1 for D (5 bases). CDR1 and CDR2 from the germline V gene are MNHEY and SVGAGI. This CDR3 is 11 amino acids long. The ends were cut back, 6 bases at V and 5 bases at J, with 7 bases in the middle. CDR3 protein: CASSSGTEAFF. CDR3 coding DNA: TGTGCCAGCAGCTCAGGGACTGAAGCTTTCTTT.

The table lists this clonotype with a few counts. J is TRBJ1-3 and V is TRBV20-1; D might be TRBD1 (6 bases). Germline V CDR1 and CDR2: DFQATT, SNEGSKA (reference sequence). The V end was cut by 3 bases, the J end by 2 bases, with 17 bases between. The CDR3 covers 16 residues. As DNA, the CDR3 is TGCAGTGCTAGGAGTGCCGTGTCAGGGGCTGGAAACACCATATATTTT. This sequence encodes CSARSAVSGAGNTIYF.